Listed below are T cell receptor beta chains from one sample, sequenced in a study of radiation and T cells in renal cell carcinoma. Only in-frame clones appear in the TCRdb table, and some are missing; sequencing was by immunoSEQ multiplex PCR. The sample consists of 19,000 or so clones, 55% to 65% of them appearing once. This material consisted of tumor tissue, taken from a patient whose treatment included radiotherapy and nephrectomy. These receptors were obtained from a woman in her 70s with renal cell carcinoma. Each CDR3 is given with its conserved first and last residue. The order of the fields is clone size, J gene, D gene, V gene, CDR3 DNA, CDR3 protein. The D gene is left open where the match is weak. Clone size appears in some rows only: once, few, many, or a class for an expanded clone.

>.|TRBJ2-5|TRBD1|TRBV18
TGTGCCAGCTCACCCGACAGGGTACAAGAGACCCAGTACTTC
CASSPDRVQETQYF
>.|TRBJ2-1|TRBD1|TRBV27
TGTGCCAGCAGTCCACCTATCCCCGTTCAACAGGGGGTCACCTACAATGAGCAGTTCTTC
CASSPPIPVQQGVTYNEQFF
>.|TRBJ1-6|TRBD1|TRBV28
TGTGCCAGCGGACAGGAAAATTCACCCCTCCACTTT
CASGQENSPLHF
>.|TRBJ1-6|.|TRBV10-3
TGTGCCATCAAAGGCCTTCCCAATAATTCACCCCTCCACTTT
CAIKGLPNNSPLHF
>.|TRBJ2-3|.|TRBV11-2
TGTGCCAGCAGCCGCTTCACAGATACGCAGTATTTT
CASSRFTDTQYF
>.|TRBJ2-7|.|TRBV27
TGTGCCAGCAGATCCCCGACCAGAAGCTCCTACGAGCAGTACTTC
CASRSPTRSSYEQYF
>medium-sized|TRBJ1-1|.|TRBV7-9
TGTGCCAGCAGCTTAAGTCTCAGTGAAGCTTTCTTT
CASSLSLSEAFF
>.|TRBJ1-6|.|TRBV21-1
TGTGCCAGCAGCAAAGCGCAGGGAATCGGTTCACCCCTCCACTTT
CASSKAQGIGSPLHF
>once|TRBJ1-2|.|TRBV4-3
TGCGCCAGCAGCGGGGGGGTGACGCGGACCGGTGGTGGCTACACCTTC
CASSGGVTRTGGGYTF
>.|TRBJ1-5|.|TRBV10-3
TGTGCCATCAGTGAGTCTCTAGGAGCCCAGCATTTT
CAISESLGAQHF
>.|TRBJ2-7|.|TRBV28
TGTGCCAGCAGTCCCCGCGGAGGGCTCCGCTACGAGCAGTACTTC
CASSPRGGLRYEQYF
>.|TRBJ1-2|TRBD1|TRBV12-5
TGTGCTAGTGCCCCAGGGACAGTCTATGGCTACACCTTC
CASAPGTVYGYTF
>.|TRBJ2-3|.|TRBV6-4
TGTGCCAGCAGTGCTAAAGCGGGAGATACGCAGTATTTT
CASSAKAGDTQYF
>.|TRBJ1-2|TRBD1|TRBV5-6
TGTGCCAGCAGCGCGAGGGGACAGCACTATGGCTACACCTTC
CASSARGQHYGYTF
>.|TRBJ1-2|.|TRBV28
TGTGCCAGCAGTACAGGGAATCTAGGCTACACCTTC
CASSTGNLGYTF
>.|TRBJ1-1|.|TRBV19
TGTGCCAGTAGGGTATCGGGGAACACTGAAGCTTTCTTT
CASRVSGNTEAFF
>few|TRBJ2-7|.|TRBV6-6
TGTGCCAGCAGTTTGGCCGGGACCACCTACGAGCAGTACTTC
CASSLAGTTYEQYF
>few|TRBJ1-6|TRBD1|TRBV19
TGTGCCAGTGGATCCGGGACAGTCGGTTCACCCCTCCACTTT
CASGSGTVGSPLHF
>.|TRBJ2-5|TRBD2|TRBV7-2
TGTGCCAGCAGCTTAAACGCAGCGGGGAGCCAAGAGACCCAGTACTTC
CASSLNAAGSQETQYF
>.|TRBJ2-1|TRBD2|TRBV11-2
TGTGCCAGCAGCTTAGGCGGGGGGGCCGGCAATGAGCAGTTCTTC
CASSLGGGAGNEQFF
>few|TRBJ1-4|TRBD1|TRBV18
TGTGCCAGCTCAGATTACAGGGGGCTTCGAGAAAAACTGTTTTTT
CASSDYRGLREKLFF
>few|TRBJ1-2|.|TRBV6-1
TGTGCCAGCAGTGAAGGCCCCAGGGACTACGGCTACACCTTC
CASSEGPRDYGYTF
>.|TRBJ1-1|.|TRBV5-1
TGCGCCAGCAGCCCATGGGGGACTGAAGCTTTCTTT
CASSPWGTEAFF
>.|TRBJ2-1|.|TRBV11-1
TGTGCCAGCAGCTTCGAAAATGAGCAGTTCTTC
CASSFENEQFF
>.|TRBJ1-3|.|TRBV30
TGTGCCTGGAGTGTAGGGACTGCAAGCTCTGGAAACACCATATATTTT
CAWSVGTASSGNTIYF
>.|TRBJ1-1|TRBD1|TRBV2
TGTGCCAGCAGGCCGGGACAGGGAACGGTTGAAGCTTTCTTT
CASRPGQGTVEAFF
>.|TRBJ2-7|TRBD2|TRBV4-3
TGCGCCAGCAGCCAAGAGGGTAGCGGGGGAGCCTACGAGCAGTACTTC
CASSQEGSGGAYEQYF
>.|TRBJ2-3|TRBD2|TRBV19
TGTGCCAGTAGTATAGGACTCAGCGGGGATGGCACAGATACGCAGTATTTT
CASSIGLSGDGTDTQYF
>.|TRBJ1-3|.|TRBV5-4
TGTGCCAGCAGCTTGCAGGTCCCTGGAAACACCATATATTTT
CASSLQVPGNTIYF
>.|TRBJ2-3|TRBD2|TRBV5-6
TGTGCCAGCAGCTTCGTTAGCGGGGGGAACACAGATACGCAGTATTTT
CASSFVSGGNTDTQYF
>.|TRBJ1-5|.|TRBV6-5
TGTGCCAGCAGCCCTCTTTTAGGAGGGAATCAGCCCCAGCATTTT
CASSPLLGGNQPQHF
>.|TRBJ2-7|.|TRBV6-1
TGTGCCAGCAGTGTCAACACCCTCTCCTACGAGCAGTACTTC
CASSVNTLSYEQYF
>.|TRBJ1-2|.|TRBV7-2
TGTGCCAGCAGCCACTGGGACGACGGCTATGGCTACACCTTC
CASSHWDDGYGYTF
>.|TRBJ1-1|.|TRBV6-1
TGTGCCAGCAGCCCCGAAGGGGGTAGGGGGACTGAAGCTTTCTTT
CASSPEGGRGTEAFF
>once|TRBJ2-3|TRBD1|TRBV19
TGTGCCAGCAGGGTAAGACAGGGTGGCACAGATACGCAGTATTTT
CASRVRQGGTDTQYF
>.|TRBJ2-6|TRBD1|TRBV15
TGTGCCACCAGTAGCAGGACAGGCTCCTCTGGGGCCAACGTCCTGACTTTC
CATSSRTGSSGANVLTF
>.|TRBJ1-6|TRBD1|TRBV6-6
TGTGCCAGCAGTTGGGAACAGGGGCGATCACCCCTCCACTTT
CASSWEQGRSPLHF
>.|TRBJ1-1|TRBD1|TRBV4-2
TGTGCCAGCAGCTTGTGGGGGACAGGGAACGAAGCTTTCTTT
CASSLWGTGNEAFF
>.|TRBJ1-6|.|TRBV28
TGTGCCAGCAGTTTATTAGAGAGCTCCTATAATTCACCCCTCCACTTT
CASSLLESSYNSPLHF
>.|TRBJ1-6|.|TRBV7-3
TGTGCCAGCAGCTTGGGGGCGCGGAATTCACCCCTCCACTTT
CASSLGARNSPLHF
>medium-sized|TRBJ2-1|.|TRBV10-2
TGCGCCAGCAGTGAGCATCTAGGATACAATGAGCAGTTCTTC
CASSEHLGYNEQFF
>.|TRBJ2-5|.|TRBV13
TGTGCCAGCAGCTTACTAAGGGGGACCCAGTACTTC
CASSLLRGTQYF
>.|TRBJ2-5|TRBD1|TRBV5-1
TGCGCCAGCAGACTTGGACAGGGCCAAGAGACCCAGTACTTC
CASRLGQGQETQYF
>.|TRBJ2-5|TRBD2|TRBV7-8
TGTGCCAGCAGCTTAGCGCGGGGGGGGTTATACTTC
CASSLARGGLYF
>.|TRBJ2-3|.|TRBV11-2
TGTGCCAGCAGCTTAGATTCGGGACGGAATACGCAGTATTTT
CASSLDSGRNTQYF
>.|TRBJ2-1|.|TRBV5-1
TGCGCCAGCAGCTTGGAGGGCCTTCGTGGGAATGAGCAGTTCTTC
CASSLEGLRGNEQFF
>.|TRBJ1-1|TRBD1|TRBV11-3
TGTGCCAGCAGCAACCGGGACAGGGGTGCGGGCACTGAAGCTTTCTTT
CASSNRDRGAGTEAFF
>.|TRBJ1-6|TRBD1|TRBV19
TGTGCCAGTAGTTCCCGGACAGGGAGCTCCTATAATTCACCCCTCCACTTT
CASSSRTGSSYNSPLHF
>.|TRBJ2-2|TRBD2|TRBV19
TGTGCCAGTAGTAGAGTACCGGGACTAGCGGGGTCGCGAACGAACACCGGGGAGCTGTTTTTT
CASSRVPGLAGSRTNTGELFF
>.|TRBJ1-1|TRBD1|TRBV7-2
TGTGCCAGCAGCCGAGCCCGGACAGGGGAATACACTGAAGCTTTCTTT
CASSRARTGEYTEAFF
>.|TRBJ2-7|.|TRBV19
TGTGCCAGTAGTATACGCGCAGTGGGGACCTACGAGCAGTACTTC
CASSIRAVGTYEQYF
>few|TRBJ1-1|.|TRBV27
TGTGCCAGCAGTTTATCGAAAGGCACTGAAGCTTTCTTT
CASSLSKGTEAFF
>.|TRBJ2-1|.|TRBV25-1
TGTGCCAGCAGTATATTACAGGGTTTCTCGAACAATGAGCAGTTCTTC
CASSILQGFSNNEQFF
>medium-sized|TRBJ2-2|.|TRBV6-5
TGTGCCAGCAGAAGTCGAAGCGGGGAGCTGTTTTTT
CASRSRSGELFF
>.|TRBJ1-1|.|TRBV18
TGTGCCAGCTCACCACCGGGACTTCGAGGGGGCACTGAAGCTTTCTTT
CASSPPGLRGGTEAFF
>.|TRBJ2-5|.|TRBV4-2
TGTGCCAGCAGCCAAGGAGGGGACTCGCAAGAGACCCAGTACTTC
CASSQGGDSQETQYF
>.|TRBJ1-2|.|TRBV27
TGTGCCAGCAGTTTTCAGGGGACAAGAGCTAACTATGGCTACACCTTC
CASSFQGTRANYGYTF
>.|TRBJ2-7|.|TRBV7-3
TGTGCCAGCAGCTTAAAGGGACAGCCGGGGGCCTACGAGCAGTACTTC
CASSLKGQPGAYEQYF
>.|TRBJ1-6|.|TRBV28
TGTGCCAGCAGGACAGGACCAATTTCACCCCTCCACTTT
CASRTGPISPLHF